This T cell receptor (beta chain) was captured by sequencing in a study of Ad26.COV2.S vaccination and SARS-CoV-2 variants (dated by TCRdb to 2020 to 2023). Broadly, across the study: Vaccine-arm donors were drawn from COV1001, a multicentre, randomized, double-blind, placebo-controlled phase I-IIa trial of Ad26.COV2.S in healthy adults. The specificity and breadth of SARS-CoV-2-reactive T cell receptors after Ad26.COV2.S vaccination were assessed by TCRbeta repertoire sequencing. Trial participants were randomized into five groups of five: low-dose or high-dose Ad26.COV2.S given once or twice, or placebo on both occasions. Ad26.COV2.S was administered intramuscularly at 5 x 10^10 or 1 x 10^11 viral particles, either as a single shot or as two shots given 56 days apart. Blinding of investigators to trial group allocation was maintained during experiments and outcome assessment. The TCR-sequenced set comprised approximately 32 samples: around 20 Ad26.COV2.S vaccine recipients, 5 placebo recipients and 8 SARS-CoV-2 convalescent individuals.

The immunoSEQ Assay was used to sequence TCRbeta CDR3 regions. After extraction, genomic DNA underwent amplification by bias-controlled multiplex PCR, followed by high-throughput sequencing. Regarding the original processing steps: To quantify the absolute abundance of each unique TCRbeta CDR3 region, sequences were collapsed and filtered. T cell fraction was estimated by normalizing TCRbeta template counts to usable DNA, which was measured by amplifying reference genes present in all nucleated cells. Repertoire TCRs were annotated as SARS-CoV-2-specific when V gene, CDR3 amino acid sequence and J gene were exactly matched to a known reactive TCR set. MIRA supplied the reference SARS-CoV-2 TCR set, which was filtered for enrichment in COVID-19-positive ImmuneCODE repertoires so that public or cross-reactive TCRs were removed. Using the MIRA antigens, annotated TCRs were further analysed by specific ORF or by position within an ORF. Depth was the summed frequency of annotated unique rearrangements, while breadth was defined as annotated unique rearrangements over total unique productive rearrangements. TCR breadth was compared between groups using two-sided Wilcoxon rank-sum tests. The source is immuneACCESS, and TCRdb retained only in-frame sequences with V and J called. Part of the clones is not carried over; for the studies checked, unresolved V genes explain less than half of this, and the remainder is unexplained. V and J calls and clone size follow that table, whereas D and trimming were derived from the DNA. The sample table holds roughly 400,000 clones, of which approximately 91% were seen once. Jointly, the top ten make up 1.5% to 2% of the sample.

Overall study results and their limits: Higher spike-specific TCR breadth was observed in Ad26.COV2.S recipients than in placebo recipients (P = 0.0014). Vaccine and placebo recipients had comparable non-spike TCR breadth, which fits with the vaccine containing only spike. After vaccination, spike-specific CD8+ and CD4+ T cell responses were reported to show substantial breadth. Comparing responses between vaccine doses or regimens was not something the study was powered to do. It was noted by the authors that total T cell responses may have been underestimated by the TCR breadth and depth analyses.

The junction carries 14 bases between V and J, which are trimmed by 4 bases and 11 bases respectively. The CDR1 and CDR2 encoded by the germline V gene (reference sequence) are MNHNY and SVGAGI. From its cysteine to its phenylalanine, the CDR3 spans 12 amino acids. Just the 36-base CDR3 DNA is kept, in frame starting at base 1. Concerning this clone itself: The specificity of this receptor is unknown. The sample holds no much larger clone one base away, and base qualities are not on file.

According to the study, the label for this sample's treatment or condition signals: approximately 18 received Ad26.COV2.S at low or high dose, single or two shots; 5 received placebo; per-sample allocation not given. Repertoires of vaccine and placebo recipients were sequenced from samples taken on day 63 after the first injection. In Cohort 1b, about two dozen adults aged 18-55 years were enrolled at a single site in Boston, USA, between 29 July and 7 August 2020. Ad26.COV2.S was a replication-incompetent adenovirus type 26 vector expressing a prefusion-stabilized SARS-CoV-2 spike protein from the original Wuhan strain.

This clonotype was obtained from a person between 18 and 59 years old who received the Ad26.COV2.S COVID-19 vaccine or a placebo. The chain joins TRBV6-6 to TRBJ1-1; tentative D gene TRBD1, with 5 bases matching. This specimen was peripheral blood, taken in a trial of Ad26.COV2.S vaccine versus placebo. The CDR3 in this case is CASSSKGTGAFF. The DNA sequence follows: TGTGCCAGCAGTTCGAAAGGGACCGGGGCTTTCTTT.